A selection of T cell receptor beta chains follows, all from one sample in a study of T cells in Graves' hyperthyroidism and ophthalmopathy. TCRdb called the multiplex PCR reads again in MiXCR, with one record for every CDR3 protein. The sample gives a few hundred thousand distinct CDR3 sequences, around 42% of which show up once; about 8% is in the top ten. The sequenced sample was peripheral blood or thyroid tissue (not recorded which). These receptors all come from a woman between 18 and 30 years old with Graves' hyperthyroidism. Both conserved end residues are part of each CDR3. D genes are given only for firm matches. The size of a clone is reported for some rows only, either as once, few or many, or as a class for expanded clones.

d_gene: .
abundance: .
j_gene: TRBJ2-5
v_gene: TRBV7-3
CDR3aa: CASSLTGGGPGETQYF
CDR3nt: TGTGCCAGCAGCTTAACGGGGGGGGGGCCGGGAGAGACCCAGTACTTC

d_gene: .
abundance: .
j_gene: TRBJ1-2
v_gene: TRBV29-1
CDR3aa: CSAPHGLRDTEALGYGYTF
CDR3nt: TGCAGCGCCCCCCACGGGCTCCGGGACACTGAAGCTTTAGGGTATGGCTACACCTTC

d_gene: TRBD2
abundance: many
j_gene: TRBJ2-5
v_gene: TRBV7-6
CDR3aa: CASSSFPNSGREETQYF
CDR3nt: TGTGCCAGCAGCTCTTTCCCTAATAGCGGGAGGGAGGAGACCCAGTACTTC

d_gene: .
abundance: .
j_gene: TRBJ2-7
v_gene: TRBV7-9
CDR3aa: CASSLGMIDEQYF
CDR3nt: TGTGCCAGCAGCTTAGGTATGATAGATGAGCAGTACTTC

d_gene: .
abundance: few
j_gene: TRBJ2-3
v_gene: TRBV7-9
CDR3aa: CASSLAQITWATDTQYF
CDR3nt: TGTGCCAGCAGCTTAGCTCAAATCACCTGGGCGACAGATACGCAGTATTTT

d_gene: .
abundance: .
j_gene: TRBJ1-3
v_gene: TRBV5-1
CDR3aa: CASSTAASDSAGNTIYF
CDR3nt: TGCGCCAGCAGCACCGCGGCGTCCGACAGTGCTGGAAACACCATATATTTT

d_gene: TRBD2
abundance: few
j_gene: TRBJ2-1
v_gene: TRBV11-2
CDR3aa: CASSLLAGGDNEQFF
CDR3nt: TGTGCCAGCAGCTTACTAGCGGGAGGTGACAATGAGCAGTTCTTC

d_gene: .
abundance: many
j_gene: TRBJ2-7
v_gene: TRBV5-4
CDR3aa: CASSLGPGNYEQYF
CDR3nt: TGTGCCAGCAGCCTAGGACCGGGGAACTACGAGCAGTACTTC

d_gene: TRBD1
abundance: many
j_gene: TRBJ1-6
v_gene: TRBV19
CDR3aa: CASTADRGRYNSPLHF
CDR3nt: TGTGCCAGTACCGCGGACAGGGGCCGATATAATTCACCCCTCCACTTT

d_gene: .
abundance: .
j_gene: TRBJ2-7
v_gene: TRBV29-1
CDR3aa: CSTTGRGSYEQYF
CDR3nt: TGCAGCACCACGGGAAGGGGCTCCTACGAGCAGTACTTC

d_gene: TRBD2
abundance: .
j_gene: TRBJ2-3
v_gene: TRBV2
CDR3aa: CAGGGVGTDTQYF
CDR3nt: TGTGCCGGCGGGGGGGTTGGCACAGATACGCAGTATTTT

d_gene: .
abundance: once
j_gene: TRBJ2-7
v_gene: TRBV19
CDR3aa: CASSLPGTSNEQYF
CDR3nt: TGTGCCAGTAGTCTTCCGGGAACTTCCAACGAGCAGTACTTC

d_gene: .
abundance: many
j_gene: TRBJ1-1
v_gene: TRBV20-1
CDR3aa: CSARLGGGGDTEAFF
CDR3nt: TGCAGTGCTAGATTGGGTGGGGGAGGAGACACTGAAGCTTTCTTT

d_gene: .
abundance: .
j_gene: TRBJ2-6
v_gene: TRBV4-2
CDR3aa: CASSQGRRGLRSGANVLTF
CDR3nt: TGTGCCAGCAGCCAAGGTCGCCGAGGGCTTCGCTCTGGGGCCAACGTCCTGACTTTC

d_gene: .
abundance: .
j_gene: TRBJ1-5
v_gene: TRBV5-1
CDR3aa: CASSLGLRDQPQHF
CDR3nt: TGCGCCAGCAGCTTGGGGCTTAGGGATCAGCCCCAGCATTTT

d_gene: .
abundance: many
j_gene: TRBJ2-5
v_gene: TRBV7-2
CDR3aa: CASSLAPLTQETQYF
CDR3nt: TGTGCCAGCAGCTTAGCGCCACTAACCCAAGAGACCCAGTACTTC

d_gene: TRBD2
abundance: many
j_gene: TRBJ2-2
v_gene: TRBV9
CDR3aa: CASSVSSGSDTGELFF
CDR3nt: TGTGCCAGCAGCGTTAGCAGCGGGAGTGACACCGGGGAGCTGTTTTTT

d_gene: .
abundance: many
j_gene: TRBJ1-5
v_gene: TRBV20-1
CDR3aa: CSARDIQGLYSNQPQHF
CDR3nt: TGCAGTGCTAGAGATATCCAGGGACTTTATAGCAATCAGCCCCAGCATTTT

d_gene: TRBD1
abundance: .
j_gene: TRBJ2-7
v_gene: TRBV29-1
CDR3aa: CSATRDRGFGEQYF
CDR3nt: TGCAGCGCTACCCGGGACAGGGGTTTCGGAGAGCAGTACTTC

d_gene: TRBD1
abundance: .
j_gene: TRBJ1-6
v_gene: TRBV29-1
CDR3aa: CSLGQGVYSPLHF
CDR3nt: TGCAGTTTGGGACAGGGGGTTTATTCACCCCTCCACTTT

d_gene: .
abundance: many
j_gene: TRBJ2-7
v_gene: TRBV7-2
CDR3aa: CASSLDRSDEQYF
CDR3nt: TGTGCCAGCAGCTTAGACAGGAGCGACGAGCAGTACTTC

d_gene: TRBD1
abundance: .
j_gene: TRBJ2-7
v_gene: TRBV9
CDR3aa: CASSNNRGGQYF
CDR3nt: TGTGCCAGCAGCAACAACAGGGGCGGGCAGTACTTC

d_gene: .
abundance: once
j_gene: TRBJ1-1
v_gene: TRBV2
CDR3aa: CASSGREVTEAFF
CDR3nt: TGTGCCAGCAGTGGCAGGGAGGTCACTGAAGCTTTCTTT

d_gene: .
abundance: .
j_gene: TRBJ1-5
v_gene: TRBV29-1
CDR3aa: CSVAGTSHEHF
CDR3nt: TGCAGCGTCGCTGGGACTAGCCACGAGCATTTT

d_gene: .
abundance: many
j_gene: TRBJ1-2
v_gene: TRBV27
CDR3aa: CASSLSGDRGYTF
CDR3nt: TGTGCCAGCAGTTTGTCAGGGGACCGCGGCTACACCTTC

d_gene: .
abundance: .
j_gene: TRBJ2-7
v_gene: TRBV24-1
CDR3aa: CATSALRLGFDEQYF
CDR3nt: TGTGCCACCAGTGCCCTCCGTCTGGGGTTCGATGAGCAGTACTTC

d_gene: .
abundance: many
j_gene: TRBJ1-5
v_gene: TRBV7-2
CDR3aa: CASSLENSNQPQHF
CDR3nt: TGTGCCAGCAGCTTGGAAAATAGCAATCAGCCCCAGCATTTT

d_gene: TRBD2
abundance: .
j_gene: TRBJ2-7
v_gene: TRBV19
CDR3aa: CASSPGTSGLLRQQYF
CDR3nt: TGTGCCAGTAGTCCCGGGACTAGCGGACTTCTACGACAACAGTACTTC

d_gene: TRBD2
abundance: .
j_gene: TRBJ2-3
v_gene: TRBV19
CDR3aa: CASSRLAGVADTQYF
CDR3nt: TGTGCCAGTAGTAGACTAGCGGGAGTTGCAGATACGCAGTATTTT

d_gene: .
abundance: .
j_gene: TRBJ2-5
v_gene: TRBV7-9
CDR3aa: CASSFGGGSSPKWYF
CDR3nt: .

d_gene: TRBD2
abundance: once
j_gene: TRBJ2-7
v_gene: TRBV6-2/TRBV6-3
CDR3aa: CASTRRLASYEQYF
CDR3nt: TGTGCCAGCACCCGGCGACTAGCGTCCTACGAGCAGTACTTC

d_gene: .
abundance: .
j_gene: TRBJ2-7
v_gene: TRBV7-9
CDR3aa: CASSPSLGADSYEQYF
CDR3nt: TGTGCCAGCAGCCCTAGCTTGGGTGCGGACTCCTACGAGCAGTACTTC

d_gene: .
abundance: many
j_gene: TRBJ1-1
v_gene: TRBV6-5
CDR3aa: CASSSRAGAFF
CDR3nt: TGTGCCAGCAGTTCCAGGGCTGGGGCTTTCTTT

d_gene: .
abundance: .
j_gene: TRBJ2-1
v_gene: TRBV2
CDR3aa: CASSRDRNDNEQFF
CDR3nt: TGTGCCAGCAGTCGGGACCGAAATGACAATGAGCAGTTCTTC

d_gene: TRBD2
abundance: many
j_gene: TRBJ2-2
v_gene: TRBV12-3/TRBV12-4
CDR3aa: CASSPPWGGNTGELFF
CDR3nt: TGTGCCAGCAGCCCGCCGTGGGGGGGGAACACCGGGGAGCTGTTTTTT

d_gene: TRBD1
abundance: many
j_gene: TRBJ2-1
v_gene: TRBV24-1
CDR3aa: CATSDLGGQGVNNEQFF
CDR3nt: TGTGCCACCAGTGATTTAGGGGGACAGGGGGTAAACAATGAGCAGTTCTTC

d_gene: TRBD2
abundance: many
j_gene: TRBJ2-7
v_gene: TRBV6-5
CDR3aa: CASRRMVTSGRREQYF
CDR3nt: TGTGCCAGCAGGCGGATGGTGACTAGCGGGAGGCGGGAGCAGTACTTC

d_gene: .
abundance: few
j_gene: TRBJ2-7
v_gene: TRBV11-1
CDR3aa: CASSLRPGSYEQYF
CDR3nt: TGTGCCAGCAGCTTACGCCCCGGGAGCTACGAGCAGTACTTC

d_gene: TRBD1
abundance: many
j_gene: TRBJ2-7
v_gene: TRBV7-2
CDR3aa: CASSLGPTGDEQYF
CDR3nt: TGTGCCAGCAGCTTGGGGCCCACAGGGGACGAGCAGTACTTC

d_gene: .
abundance: .
j_gene: TRBJ2-7
v_gene: TRBV5-5
CDR3aa: CASSLLGKGEQYF
CDR3nt: TGTGCCAGCAGCTTACTCGGGAAAGGCGAGCAGTACTTC

d_gene: .
abundance: .
j_gene: TRBJ2-5
v_gene: TRBV29-1
CDR3aa: CSSPIGDRQETQYF
CDR3nt: TGCAGCAGTCCGATAGGAGACAGACAAGAGACCCAGTACTTC

d_gene: TRBD1
abundance: many
j_gene: TRBJ2-1
v_gene: TRBV7-2
CDR3aa: CASSRTGEWFF
CDR3nt: TGTGCCAGCAGCCGGACAGGCGAATGGTTCTTC

d_gene: .
abundance: .
j_gene: TRBJ2-2
v_gene: TRBV7-3
CDR3aa: CASSSDGETGELLF
CDR3nt: TGTGCCAGCAGTTCCGACGGAGAAACCGGGGAGCTGCTTTTT

d_gene: .
abundance: few
j_gene: TRBJ1-4
v_gene: TRBV7-9
CDR3aa: CASSLALPELGEKLFF
CDR3nt: TGTGCCAGCAGCTTAGCCCTCCCGGAACTCGGAGAAAAACTGTTTTTT

d_gene: .
abundance: many
j_gene: TRBJ1-1
v_gene: TRBV20-1
CDR3aa: CSASPRQRLNTEAFF
CDR3nt: TGCAGTGCTAGTCCCCGACAGAGGTTGAACACTGAAGCTTTCTTT

d_gene: .
abundance: many
j_gene: TRBJ2-2
v_gene: TRBV13
CDR3aa: CASSLGPTGTSRGELFF
CDR3nt: TGTGCCAGCAGCTTAGGCCCAACAGGGACCTCTCGTGGGGAGCTGTTTTTT

d_gene: .
abundance: many
j_gene: TRBJ1-2
v_gene: TRBV20-1
CDR3aa: CSARYRDSESNYGYTF
CDR3nt: TGCAGTGCTAGATACCGGGACTCCGAGTCTAACTATGGCTACACCTTC

d_gene: TRBD2
abundance: many
j_gene: TRBJ2-7
v_gene: TRBV2
CDR3aa: CASSQLAASSYEQYF
CDR3nt: TGTGCCAGCAGTCAACTAGCGGCAAGCTCCTACGAGCAGTACTTC

d_gene: TRBD2
abundance: .
j_gene: TRBJ2-5
v_gene: TRBV5-1
CDR3aa: CASSLGSGSYETQYF
CDR3nt: TGCGCCAGCAGCTTGGGAAGCGGGAGTTATGAGACCCAGTACTTC

d_gene: .
abundance: .
j_gene: TRBJ1-6
v_gene: TRBV29-1
CDR3aa: CSVEDRYNSPLHF
CDR3nt: TGCAGCGTTGAAGATCGGTATAATTCACCCCTCCACTTT

d_gene: .
abundance: many
j_gene: TRBJ2-2
v_gene: TRBV7-3
CDR3aa: CASSSPASLTGELFF
CDR3nt: TGTGCCAGCAGCAGCCCGGCGAGTTTGACCGGGGAGCTGTTTTTT

d_gene: TRBD1
abundance: many
j_gene: TRBJ1-2
v_gene: TRBV20-1
CDR3aa: CSARPDRARYGYTF
CDR3nt: TGCAGTGCTAGACCAGACAGGGCTCGCTATGGCTACACCTTC

d_gene: .
abundance: few
j_gene: TRBJ1-4
v_gene: TRBV20-1
CDR3aa: CSARDARSEKLFF
CDR3nt: TGCAGTGCTAGAGATGCCAGGTCGGAAAAACTGTTTTTT

d_gene: .
abundance: .
j_gene: TRBJ1-1
v_gene: TRBV29-1
CDR3aa: CSVGSALDPYNEAFF
CDR3nt: TGCAGCGTTGGTTCGGCACTGGATCCGTACAATGAAGCTTTCTTT

d_gene: .
abundance: many
j_gene: TRBJ1-2
v_gene: TRBV2
CDR3aa: CASRLAQGHYGYTF
CDR3nt: TGTGCCAGCAGGTTGGCGCAGGGACACTATGGCTACACCTTC

d_gene: TRBD1
abundance: .
j_gene: TRBJ2-5
v_gene: TRBV24-1
CDR3aa: CATDGTGGRRETQYF
CDR3nt: TGTGCCACCGATGGGACAGGGGGGAGACGGGAGACCCAGTACTTC

d_gene: .
abundance: .
j_gene: TRBJ2-3
v_gene: TRBV2
CDR3aa: CASSGVARTDTQYF
CDR3nt: TGTGCCAGCAGTGGAGTAGCGAGGACAGATACGCAGTATTTT